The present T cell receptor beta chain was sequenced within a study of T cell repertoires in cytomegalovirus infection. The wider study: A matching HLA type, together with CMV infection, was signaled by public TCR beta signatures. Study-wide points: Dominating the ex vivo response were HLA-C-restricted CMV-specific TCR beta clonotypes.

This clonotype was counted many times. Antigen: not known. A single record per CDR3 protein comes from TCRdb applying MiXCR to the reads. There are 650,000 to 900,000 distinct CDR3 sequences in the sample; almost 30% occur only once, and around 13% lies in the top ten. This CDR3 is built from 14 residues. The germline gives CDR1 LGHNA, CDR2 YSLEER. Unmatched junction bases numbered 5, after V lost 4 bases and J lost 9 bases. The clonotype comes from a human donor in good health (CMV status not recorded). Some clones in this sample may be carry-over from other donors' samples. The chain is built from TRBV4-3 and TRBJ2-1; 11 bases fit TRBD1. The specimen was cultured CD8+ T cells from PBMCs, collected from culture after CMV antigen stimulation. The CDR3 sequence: CASSPGQGVGEQFF. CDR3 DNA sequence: TGCGCCAGCAGCCCGGGACAGGGGGTAGGTGAGCAGTTCTTC.